This TCR beta chain is from a study of OX40 agonist ivuxolimab in advanced cancers. Study-wide results and limits: Both blood CD4+ and CD8+ T cells showed clonal growth by week 6 at 0.1 to 3.0 mg/kg.

The protocol was immunoSEQ multiplex PCR, while the TCRdb copy is restricted to in-frame clones and leaves out a portion. Here the sample spans some 85,000 clones, about 88% being singletons. On this clone itself: Its antigen is as yet unknown.

The CDR3 sequence is 15 residues long. CDR1 and CDR2 from the germline V gene are SGHAT and FQNNGV. Trimming took 4 bases from V and 5 from J, leaving 18 bases between them. The chain uses TRBV11-2 and TRBJ2-7; D unresolved. The clonotype comes from an adult with an advanced solid tumor such as melanoma, head and neck, liver or kidney cancer. The input for sequencing was CD4+ or CD8+ T cells sorted from blood, taken in a trial of the OX40 agonist ivuxolimab. The CDR3 loop reads CASSSTVQAANEQYF. The CDR3 DNA reads TGTGCCAGCAGCTCCACCGTTCAGGCGGCTAACGAGCAGTACTTC.